The source of this TCR beta chain is a study of blood T cell repertoires in COVID-19. For the study at large: Collection of acute and convalescent COVID-19 samples took place in the United States, Italy and Spain. Sources were T cells, B-cell-depleted T cells, or PBMCs; the material itself was cDNA or gDNA.

Trimming removed 4 bases at V and 0 bases at J, with 4 bases between. This CDR3 is built from 12 residues. Per germline, CDR1 SNHLY and CDR2 FYNNEI. This clone was observed once. As originally analysed: Nucleated cell counts were estimated from reference gene primer amplification. Repertoires were generated with immunoSEQ multiplex PCR, while TCRdb's copy carries only in-frame clones and drops some. The D gene and trimming were derived from the DNA, and the V and J assignments and clone size from that table. The sample comprises about 26,000 clones, 82% of which are singletons, and 30% to 35% rests with the top ten.

V usage is TRBV2 and J usage is TRBJ2-7; D is undetermined. The receptor's source is a human donor in a cohort sampled during active COVID-19. The sequenced sample was peripheral blood. DNA for the CDR3: TGTGCCAGCAGTGTATCCTCCTACGAGCAGTACTTC. Translated: CASSVSSYEQYF.